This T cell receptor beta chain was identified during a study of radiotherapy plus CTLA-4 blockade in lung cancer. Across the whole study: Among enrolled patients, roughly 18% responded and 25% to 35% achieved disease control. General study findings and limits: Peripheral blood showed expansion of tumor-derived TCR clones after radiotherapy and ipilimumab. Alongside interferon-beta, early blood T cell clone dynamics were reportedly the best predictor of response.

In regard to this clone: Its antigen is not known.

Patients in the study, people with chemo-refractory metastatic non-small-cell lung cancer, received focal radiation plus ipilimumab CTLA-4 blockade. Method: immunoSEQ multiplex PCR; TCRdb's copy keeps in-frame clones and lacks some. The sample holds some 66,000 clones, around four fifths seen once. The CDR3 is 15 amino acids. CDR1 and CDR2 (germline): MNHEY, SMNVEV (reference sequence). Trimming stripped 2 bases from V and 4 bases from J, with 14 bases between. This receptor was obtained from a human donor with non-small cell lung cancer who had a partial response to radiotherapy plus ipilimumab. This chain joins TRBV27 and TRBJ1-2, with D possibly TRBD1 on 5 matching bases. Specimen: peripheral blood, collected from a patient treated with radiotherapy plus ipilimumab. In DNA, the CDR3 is TGTGCCAGCAGTTTAAAGGGCGACAGCTCCTATGGCTACACCTTC. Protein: CASSLKGDSSYGYTF.